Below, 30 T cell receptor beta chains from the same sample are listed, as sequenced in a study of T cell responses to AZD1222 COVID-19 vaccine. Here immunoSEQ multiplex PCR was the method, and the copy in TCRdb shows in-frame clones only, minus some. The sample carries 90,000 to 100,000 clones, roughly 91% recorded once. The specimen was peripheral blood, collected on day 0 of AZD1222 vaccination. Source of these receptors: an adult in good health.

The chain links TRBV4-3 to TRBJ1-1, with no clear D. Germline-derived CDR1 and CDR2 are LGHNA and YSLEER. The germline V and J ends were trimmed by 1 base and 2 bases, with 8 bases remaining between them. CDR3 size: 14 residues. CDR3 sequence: CASSQAGLNTEAFF. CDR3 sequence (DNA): TGCGCCAGCAGCCAAGCAGGATTAAACACTGAAGCTTTCTTT.

This chain's CDR3 is CASTDSTNTEAFF. The CDR3 DNA sequence: TGTGCCAGTACTGACAGCACGAACACTGAAGCTTTCTTT. The chain joins TRBV19 to TRBJ1-1; a weak D match, TRBD1 (5 bases). CDR1 and CDR2 (germline): LNHDA, SQIVND (reference sequence). This CDR3 region has 13 residues. The V gene lost 7 bases and the J gene lost 1 base, with 10 bases spanning the gap.

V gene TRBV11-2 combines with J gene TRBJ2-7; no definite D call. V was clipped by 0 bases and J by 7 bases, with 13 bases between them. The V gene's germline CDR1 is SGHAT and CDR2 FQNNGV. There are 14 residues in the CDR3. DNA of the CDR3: TGTGCCAGCAGCTTAGATAGGCAAGTGCGGGAGCAGTACTTC. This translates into CASSLDRQVREQYF.

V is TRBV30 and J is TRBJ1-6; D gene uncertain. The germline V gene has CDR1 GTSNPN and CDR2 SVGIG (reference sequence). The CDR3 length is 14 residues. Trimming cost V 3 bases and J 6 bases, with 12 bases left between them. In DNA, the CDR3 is TGTGCCTGGAGGTCCGGGGTATTTAATTCACCCCTCCACTTT. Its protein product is CAWRSGVFNSPLHF. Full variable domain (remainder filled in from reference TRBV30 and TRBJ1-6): SQTIHQWPATLVQPVGSPLSLECTVEGTSNPNLYWYRQAAGRGLQLLFYSVGIGQISSEVPQNLSASRPQDRQFILSSKKLLLSDSGFYLCAWRSGVFNSPLHFGNGTRLTVT.

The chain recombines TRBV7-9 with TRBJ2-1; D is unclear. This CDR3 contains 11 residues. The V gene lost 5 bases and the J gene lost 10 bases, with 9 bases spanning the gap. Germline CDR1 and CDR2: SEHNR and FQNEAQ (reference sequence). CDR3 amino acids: CASSPSGEQFF. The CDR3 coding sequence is TGTGCCAGCAGCCCCTCCGGAGAGCAGTTCTTC.

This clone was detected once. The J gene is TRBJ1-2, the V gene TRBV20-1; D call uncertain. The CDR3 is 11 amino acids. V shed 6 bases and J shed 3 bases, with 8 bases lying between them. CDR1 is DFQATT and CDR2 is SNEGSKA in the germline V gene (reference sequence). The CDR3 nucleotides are TGCAGTGCCGTGCGGGACTATGGCTACACCTTC. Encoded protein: CSAVRDYGYTF.

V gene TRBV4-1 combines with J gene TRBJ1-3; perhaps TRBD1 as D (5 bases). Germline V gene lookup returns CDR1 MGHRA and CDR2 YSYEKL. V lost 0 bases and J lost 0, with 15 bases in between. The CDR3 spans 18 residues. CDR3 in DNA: TGCGCCAGCAGCCAAGATGGGGCAGGATCGAACTCTGGAAACACCATATATTTT. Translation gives CASSQDGAGSNSGNTIYF.

CDR3 bases: TGCAGTGCTAGTGGTGGGGTAAGTCGCTACGAGCAGTACTTC. Residues: CSASGGVSRYEQYF. This sequence joins TRBV20-1 and TRBJ2-7; D gene ambiguous. This CDR3 comprises 14 residues. V lost 3 bases and J lost 3, with 15 bases in between. The germline V gene encodes CDR1 DFQATT and CDR2 SNEGSKA (reference sequence).

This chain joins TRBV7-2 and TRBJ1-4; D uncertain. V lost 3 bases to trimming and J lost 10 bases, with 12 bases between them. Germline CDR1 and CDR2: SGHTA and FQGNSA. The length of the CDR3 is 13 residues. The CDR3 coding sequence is TGTGCCAGCAGCTTTTATCTGGCTGGAAAACTGTTTTTT. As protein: CASSFYLAGKLFF.

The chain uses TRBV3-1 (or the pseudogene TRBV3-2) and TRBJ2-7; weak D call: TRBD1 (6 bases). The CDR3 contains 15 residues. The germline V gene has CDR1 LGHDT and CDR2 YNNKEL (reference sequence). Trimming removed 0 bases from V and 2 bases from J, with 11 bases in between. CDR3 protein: CASSQDTGTPYEQYF. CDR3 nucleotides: TGTGCCAGCAGCCAAGACACAGGGACCCCCTACGAGCAGTACTTC.

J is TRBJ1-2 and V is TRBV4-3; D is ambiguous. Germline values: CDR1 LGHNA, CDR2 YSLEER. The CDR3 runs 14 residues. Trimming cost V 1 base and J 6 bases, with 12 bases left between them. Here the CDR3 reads CASSQVIVDHGYTF. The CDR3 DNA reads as TGCGCCAGCAGCCAAGTAATAGTGGACCATGGCTACACCTTC.

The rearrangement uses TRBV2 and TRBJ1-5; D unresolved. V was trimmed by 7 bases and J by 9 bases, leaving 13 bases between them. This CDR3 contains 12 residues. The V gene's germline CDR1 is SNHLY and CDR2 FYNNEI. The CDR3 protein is CASTKDGVPQHF. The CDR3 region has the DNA TGTGCCAGCACGAAGGACGGGGTGCCCCAGCATTTT.

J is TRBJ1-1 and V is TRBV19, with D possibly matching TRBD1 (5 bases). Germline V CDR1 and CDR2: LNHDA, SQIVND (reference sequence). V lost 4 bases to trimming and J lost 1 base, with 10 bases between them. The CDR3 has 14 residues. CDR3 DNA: TGTGCCAGTAGTAGGTCCAGGGCGAACACTGAAGCTTTCTTT. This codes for CASSRSRANTEAFF.

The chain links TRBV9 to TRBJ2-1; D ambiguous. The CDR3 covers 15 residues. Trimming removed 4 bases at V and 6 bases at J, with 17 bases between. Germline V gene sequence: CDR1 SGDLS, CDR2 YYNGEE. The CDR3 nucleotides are TGTGCCAGCAGCCCACACTGGGGTACCCGCAATGAGCAGTTCTTC. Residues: CASSPHWGTRNEQFF.

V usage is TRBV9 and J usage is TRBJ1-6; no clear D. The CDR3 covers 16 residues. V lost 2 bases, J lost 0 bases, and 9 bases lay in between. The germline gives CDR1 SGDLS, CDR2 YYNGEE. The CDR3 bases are TGTGCCAGCAGCGTCGGCGTGGCCTCCTATAATTCACCCCTCCACTTT. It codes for CASSVGVASYNSPLHF.

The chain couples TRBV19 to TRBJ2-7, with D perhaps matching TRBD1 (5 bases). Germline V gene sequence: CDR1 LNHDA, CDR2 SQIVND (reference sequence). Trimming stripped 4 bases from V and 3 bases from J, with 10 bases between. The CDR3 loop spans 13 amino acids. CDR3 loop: CASSKDTHYEQYF. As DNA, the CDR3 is TGTGCCAGTAGTAAGGACACCCACTACGAGCAGTACTTC.

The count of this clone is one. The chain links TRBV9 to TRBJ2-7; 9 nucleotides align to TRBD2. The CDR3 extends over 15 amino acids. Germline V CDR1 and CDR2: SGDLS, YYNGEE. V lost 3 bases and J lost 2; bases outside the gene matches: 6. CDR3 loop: CASSALAGETYEQYF. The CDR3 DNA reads TGTGCCAGCAGCGCCTTAGCGGGGGAGACCTACGAGCAGTACTTC.

This chain's CDR3 is CASSLDKGQGTNNEQFF. The CDR3 DNA is TGTGCCAGCAGCTTAGATAAAGGGCAGGGGACGAACAATGAGCAGTTCTTC. V and J are TRBV11-2 and TRBJ2-1; perhaps TRBD1 as D (6 bases). CDR3 length equals 17 residues. Germline V gene lookup returns CDR1 SGHAT and CDR2 FQNNGV. The V gene lost 0 bases and the J gene lost 5 bases, with 17 bases spanning the gap.

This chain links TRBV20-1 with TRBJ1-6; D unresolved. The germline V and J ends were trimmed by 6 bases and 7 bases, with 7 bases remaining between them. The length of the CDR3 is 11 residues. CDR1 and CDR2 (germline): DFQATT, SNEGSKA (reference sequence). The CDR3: CSAHGNSPLHF. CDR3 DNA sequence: TGCAGTGCGCACGGGAATTCACCCCTCCACTTT.

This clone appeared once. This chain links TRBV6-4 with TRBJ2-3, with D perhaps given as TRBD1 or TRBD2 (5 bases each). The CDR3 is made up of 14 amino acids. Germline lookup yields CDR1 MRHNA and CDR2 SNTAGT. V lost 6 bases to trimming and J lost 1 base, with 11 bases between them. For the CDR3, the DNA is TGTGCCAGCAGCCCCATGGGGGGCACAGATACGCAGTATTTT. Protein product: CASSPMGGTDTQYF.

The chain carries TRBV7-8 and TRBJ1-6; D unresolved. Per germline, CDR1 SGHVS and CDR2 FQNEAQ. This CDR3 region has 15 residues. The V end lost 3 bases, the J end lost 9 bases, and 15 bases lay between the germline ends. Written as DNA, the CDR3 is TGTGCCAGCAGCTTGGGCTACAGCCGGGGTTCACCCCTCCACTTT. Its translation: CASSLGYSRGSPLHF.

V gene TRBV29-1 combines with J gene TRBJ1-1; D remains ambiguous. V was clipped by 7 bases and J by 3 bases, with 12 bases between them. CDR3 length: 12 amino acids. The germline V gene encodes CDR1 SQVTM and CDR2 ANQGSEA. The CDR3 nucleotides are TGCAGCGCTGCGGACGGCGACACTGAAGCTTTCTTT. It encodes CSAADGDTEAFF.

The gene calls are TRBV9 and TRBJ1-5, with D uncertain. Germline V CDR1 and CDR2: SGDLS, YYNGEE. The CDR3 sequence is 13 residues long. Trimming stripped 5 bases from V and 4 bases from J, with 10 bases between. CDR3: CASSPGLNQPQHF. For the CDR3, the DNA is TGTGCCAGCAGTCCTGGACTAAATCAGCCCCAGCATTTT.

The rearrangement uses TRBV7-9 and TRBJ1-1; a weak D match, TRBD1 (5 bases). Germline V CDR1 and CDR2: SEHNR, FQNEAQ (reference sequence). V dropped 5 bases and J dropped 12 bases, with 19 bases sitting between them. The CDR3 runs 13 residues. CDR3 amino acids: CASSQGGATESFF. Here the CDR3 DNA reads TGTGCCAGCAGCCAGGGAGGGGCGACGGAGTCTTTCTTT. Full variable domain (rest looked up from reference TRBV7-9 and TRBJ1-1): DTGVSQNPRHKITKRGQNVTFRCDPISEHNRLYWYRQTLGQGPEFLTYFQNEAQLEKSRLLSDRFSAERPKGSFSTLEIQRTEQGDSAMYLCASSQGGATESFFGQGTRLTVV.

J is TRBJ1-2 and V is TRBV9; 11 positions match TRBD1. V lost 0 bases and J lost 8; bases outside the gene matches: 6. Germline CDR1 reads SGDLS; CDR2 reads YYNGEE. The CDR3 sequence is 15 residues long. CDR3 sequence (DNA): TGTGCCAGCAGCGTAGGGACAGGGGGCACGTGGGGCTACACCTTC. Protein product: CASSVGTGGTWGYTF.

The CDR3 DNA is TGTGCCAGCAGCTTCGGTTCCAGCGGGGAAGAGACCCAGTACTTC. Translation: CASSFGSSGEETQYF. The gene calls are TRBV7-9 and TRBJ2-5, with 7 bases lining up with TRBD2. V was clipped by 3 bases and J by 3 bases; unmatched bases: 7. Germline-derived CDR1 and CDR2 are SEHNR and FQNEAQ (reference sequence). The CDR3 extends over 15 amino acids. Full variable domain (outside the CDR3, taken from reference TRBV7-9 and TRBJ2-5): DTGVSQNPRHKITKRGQNVTFRCDPISEHNRLYWYRQTLGQGPEFLTYFQNEAQLEKSRLLSDRFSAERPKGSFSTLEIQRTEQGDSAMYLCASSFGSSGEETQYFGPGTRLLVL.

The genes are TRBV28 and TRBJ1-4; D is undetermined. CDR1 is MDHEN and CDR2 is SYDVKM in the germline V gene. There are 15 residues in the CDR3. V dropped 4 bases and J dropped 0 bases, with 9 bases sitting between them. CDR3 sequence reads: CASSSAGSTNEKLFF. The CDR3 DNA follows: TGTGCCAGCAGTTCCGCAGGCTCAACTAATGAAAAACTGTTTTTT.

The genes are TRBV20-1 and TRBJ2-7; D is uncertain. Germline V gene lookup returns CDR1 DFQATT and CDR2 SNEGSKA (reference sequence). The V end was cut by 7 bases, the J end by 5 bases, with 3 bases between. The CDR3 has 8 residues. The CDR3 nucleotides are TGCAGTGTTCACGAGCAGTACTTC. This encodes CSVHEQYF.

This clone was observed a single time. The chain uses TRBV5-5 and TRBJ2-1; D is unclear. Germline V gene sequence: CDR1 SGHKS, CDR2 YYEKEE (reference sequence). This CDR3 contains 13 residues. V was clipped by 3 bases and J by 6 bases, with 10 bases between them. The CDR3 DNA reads TGTGCCAGCAGCTCCCCTCTTTCCAATGAGCAGTTCTTC. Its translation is CASSSPLSNEQFF. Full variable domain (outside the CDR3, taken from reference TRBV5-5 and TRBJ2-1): DAGVTQSPTHLIKTRGQQVTLRCSPISGHKSVSWYQQVLGQGPQFIFQYYEKEERGRGNFPDRFSARQFPNYSSELNVNALLLGDSALYLCASSSPLSNEQFFGPGTRLTVL.

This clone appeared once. Here the CDR3 reads CASSVDRGDEAFF. The CDR3 nucleotides read TGTGCCAGCAGCGTTGACAGGGGGGACGAAGCTTTCTTT. The chain joins TRBV9 to TRBJ1-1; 9 bases align to TRBD1. Germline CDR1 SGDLS, CDR2 YYNGEE. With 2 bases clipped from V and 8 bases from J, the junction kept 4 bases outside the gene matches. The CDR3 sequence is 13 residues long.